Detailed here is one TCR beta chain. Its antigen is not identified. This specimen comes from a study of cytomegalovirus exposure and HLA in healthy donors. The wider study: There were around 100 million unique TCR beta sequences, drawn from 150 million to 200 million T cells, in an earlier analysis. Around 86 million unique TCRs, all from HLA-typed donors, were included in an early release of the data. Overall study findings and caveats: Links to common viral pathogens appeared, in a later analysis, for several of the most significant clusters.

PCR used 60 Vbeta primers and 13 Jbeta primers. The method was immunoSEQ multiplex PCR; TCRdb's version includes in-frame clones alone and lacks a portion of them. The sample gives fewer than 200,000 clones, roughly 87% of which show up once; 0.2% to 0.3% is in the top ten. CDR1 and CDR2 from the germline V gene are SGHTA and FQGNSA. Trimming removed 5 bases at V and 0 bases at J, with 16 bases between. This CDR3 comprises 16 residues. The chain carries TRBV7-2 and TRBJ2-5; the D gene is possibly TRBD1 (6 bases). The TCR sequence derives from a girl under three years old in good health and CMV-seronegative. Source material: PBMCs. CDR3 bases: TGTGCCAGCAGCCTCTACAGGGAAAGGTACCAAGAGACCCAGTACTTC. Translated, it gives CASSLYRERYQETQYF.